The rows below give T cell receptor beta chains drawn from one sample of a study of shared clonotypes between healthy human individuals. Libraries were prepared by immunoSEQ multiplex PCR; TCRdb keeps only in-frame clonotypes and omits some of them. This sample yields millions of clones, of which roughly 91% are seen a single time; around 1.7% belongs to the top ten. The sequencing sample was made of naive CD8+ T cells from PBMCs. These receptors were collected from a man younger than 30 in good health. Some clones in this sample may be carry-over from other donors' samples. The CDR3 runs from the conserved cysteine through the conserved F or W. Fields, in order: D gene, V gene, J gene, clone size, CDR3 DNA, CDR3 protein. A D gene is named only where the DNA matches it firmly. A clone size is listed for some rows: how often the clone was seen (once, few, many), or a class if it is expanded.

d_call: .; v_call: TRBV7-2; j_call: TRBJ2-7; clone_size: .; cdr3_nt: TGTGCCAGCAGCTTCCCGGGACGGGACTACGAGCAGTACTTC; cdr3_aa: CASSFPGRDYEQYF
d_call: .; v_call: TRBV28; j_call: TRBJ2-7; clone_size: once; cdr3_nt: TGTGCCAGCAGTTTAGTCCAAGGGCTCGAGCAGTACTTC; cdr3_aa: CASSLVQGLEQYF
d_call: TRBD1; v_call: TRBV6-5; j_call: TRBJ2-7; clone_size: once; cdr3_nt: TGTGCCAGCAGTTACGGGACAGGGGGCGCATACGAGCAGTACTTC; cdr3_aa: CASSYGTGGAYEQYF
d_call: .; v_call: TRBV5-5; j_call: TRBJ2-7; clone_size: .; cdr3_nt: TGTGCCAGCAGCTTGACAGCCCCCTACGAGCAGTACTTC; cdr3_aa: CASSLTAPYEQYF
d_call: TRBD2; v_call: TRBV7-8; j_call: TRBJ2-1; clone_size: .; cdr3_nt: TGTGCCAGCAGCTTGCTAGCGGGAGACGGTGAGCAGTTCTTC; cdr3_aa: CASSLLAGDGEQFF
d_call: TRBD2; v_call: TRBV11-2; j_call: TRBJ2-7; clone_size: .; cdr3_nt: TGTGCCAGCAGCTTGGGAGGACTAGCGGGATGGACCTACGAGCAGTACTTC; cdr3_aa: CASSLGGLAGWTYEQYF
d_call: .; v_call: TRBV29-1; j_call: TRBJ1-2; clone_size: .; cdr3_nt: TGCAGCGTTGAAGCGGAGGGGAACTATGGCTACACCTTC; cdr3_aa: CSVEAEGNYGYTF
d_call: .; v_call: TRBV7-3; j_call: TRBJ2-7; clone_size: .; cdr3_nt: TGTGCCAGCAGCTTAATTACCAGGGGCGAGCAGTACTTC; cdr3_aa: CASSLITRGEQYF
d_call: .; v_call: TRBV28; j_call: TRBJ1-2; clone_size: few; cdr3_nt: TGTGCCAGCAGTTTAACTGTTAACTATGGCTACACCTTC; cdr3_aa: CASSLTVNYGYTF
d_call: .; v_call: TRBV29-1; j_call: TRBJ2-7; clone_size: few; cdr3_nt: TGCAGCGTCATTAAACAGGGCTACGAGCAGTACTTC; cdr3_aa: CSVIKQGYEQYF
d_call: TRBD1; v_call: TRBV7-9; j_call: TRBJ1-1; clone_size: .; cdr3_nt: TGTGCCAGCAGCTTACTTTGGTCCGCGGCAGGGGGCATGAACACTGAAGCTTTCTTT; cdr3_aa: CASSLLWSAAGGMNTEAFF
d_call: .; v_call: TRBV7-9; j_call: TRBJ1-2; clone_size: .; cdr3_nt: TGTGCCAGCAGCTTACCCTTCCCAGGACTCTTTGGCTACACCTTC; cdr3_aa: CASSLPFPGLFGYTF
d_call: .; v_call: TRBV19; j_call: TRBJ1-2; clone_size: .; cdr3_nt: TGTGCCAGTAGTATAGGGCAGGGAATCTATGGCTACACCTTC; cdr3_aa: CASSIGQGIYGYTF
d_call: .; v_call: TRBV7-6; j_call: TRBJ2-4; clone_size: once; cdr3_nt: TGTGCCAGCAGCTTAGGGGGGGAAGCCAAAAACATTCAGTACTTC; cdr3_aa: CASSLGGEAKNIQYF
d_call: .; v_call: TRBV30; j_call: TRBJ2-7; clone_size: .; cdr3_nt: TGTGCCTCCCTAAGGGGCAACTCCTACGAGCAGTACTTC; cdr3_aa: CASLRGNSYEQYF
d_call: .; v_call: TRBV29-1; j_call: TRBJ2-1; clone_size: .; cdr3_nt: TGCAGCTCATCACTCAATGAGCAGTTCTTC; cdr3_aa: CSSSLNEQFF
d_call: .; v_call: TRBV19; j_call: TRBJ2-2; clone_size: .; cdr3_nt: TGTGCCAGTAGTATGGCTGGACCTAACGGGGAGCTGTTTTTT; cdr3_aa: CASSMAGPNGELFF
d_call: .; v_call: TRBV28; j_call: TRBJ2-1; clone_size: .; cdr3_nt: TGTGCCAGCAGTTTAGGGGTTGGGGTTGGTGAGCAGTTCTTC; cdr3_aa: CASSLGVGVGEQFF
d_call: .; v_call: TRBV29-1; j_call: TRBJ2-1; clone_size: .; cdr3_nt: TGCAGCGTCCTCCCGGGTGCCCCGGGGAATGAGCAGTTCTTC; cdr3_aa: CSVLPGAPGNEQFF
d_call: TRBD2; v_call: TRBV9; j_call: TRBJ2-1; clone_size: .; cdr3_nt: TGTGCCAGCAGCGCCGGGACTAGTTACAATGAGCAGTTCTTC; cdr3_aa: CASSAGTSYNEQFF
d_call: .; v_call: TRBV9; j_call: TRBJ1-1; clone_size: .; cdr3_nt: TGTGCCAGCAGCGAGGGGACAACCTCTCTGGGAACTGAAGCTTTCTTT; cdr3_aa: CASSEGTTSLGTEAFF
d_call: TRBD2; v_call: TRBV7-2; j_call: TRBJ2-1; clone_size: .; cdr3_nt: TGTGCCAGCAGTAGTCTAGCGGGGGGCTACAATGAGCAGTTCTTC; cdr3_aa: CASSSLAGGYNEQFF
d_call: TRBD2; v_call: TRBV27; j_call: TRBJ2-7; clone_size: .; cdr3_nt: TGTGCCAGCAGTATCCGTCCGACTAGCGGGAGTCTTAACGAGCAGTACTTC; cdr3_aa: CASSIRPTSGSLNEQYF
d_call: .; v_call: TRBV6-5; j_call: TRBJ1-1; clone_size: .; cdr3_nt: TGTGCCAGCAGTTACTCGTTGAGCCGTTTAGCGGACGAAGCTTTCTTT; cdr3_aa: CASSYSLSRLADEAFF
d_call: TRBD2; v_call: TRBV9; j_call: TRBJ2-7; clone_size: .; cdr3_nt: TGTGCCAGCAGCGGTAGCGGGAGGGCCTCCTACGAGCAGTACTTC; cdr3_aa: CASSGSGRASYEQYF
d_call: .; v_call: TRBV7-9; j_call: TRBJ2-2; clone_size: .; cdr3_nt: TGTGCCAGCAGCCCTAAAGGGAAGGGGACCGGGGAGCTGTTTTTT; cdr3_aa: CASSPKGKGTGELFF
d_call: .; v_call: TRBV28; j_call: TRBJ2-1; clone_size: .; cdr3_nt: TGTGCCAGCAGCACCGGATCCAGGGGCGAGAACAATGAGCAGTTCTTC; cdr3_aa: CASSTGSRGENNEQFF
d_call: .; v_call: TRBV9; j_call: TRBJ2-1; clone_size: .; cdr3_nt: TGTGCCAGCAGCCCGTACCCGAGCTCCTACAATGAGCAGTTCTTC; cdr3_aa: CASSPYPSSYNEQFF
d_call: TRBD2; v_call: TRBV13; j_call: TRBJ2-4; clone_size: .; cdr3_nt: TGTGCCAGCAGCTTATTGACGACTAGCGGGGTTCTAGCCAAAAACATTCAGTACTTC; cdr3_aa: CASSLLTTSGVLAKNIQYF
d_call: .; v_call: TRBV7-9; j_call: TRBJ1-1; clone_size: .; cdr3_nt: TGTGCCAGCAGCTTACCCCTGACGGGGGAGAAACGGAACACTGAAGCTTTCTTT; cdr3_aa: CASSLPLTGEKRNTEAFF
d_call: .; v_call: TRBV7-9; j_call: TRBJ2-7; clone_size: .; cdr3_nt: TGTGCCAGCAGCCCACCGGGACATCGGTCCGAGCAGTACTTC; cdr3_aa: CASSPPGHRSEQYF